These 25 T cell receptor beta chains share one sample of origin, sequenced in a study of technical replicates of blood from a handful of donors. Profiled with immunoSEQ multiplex PCR; TCRdb holds only in-frame clones, not every one. The data show about 100,000 clones, about 94% seen once. The sample taken for sequencing was T cells isolated from PBMCs. These receptors came from a human donor in good health.

This chain joins TRBV5-6 and TRBJ1-3; possibly TRBD1 for D (6 bases). CDR1 is SGHDT, CDR2 YYEEEE, per germline. This CDR3 is 15 amino acids long. Trimming took 0 bases from V and 2 from J, leaving 9 bases between them. The CDR3 nucleotides are TGTGCCAGCAGCTTGGTATCAGGGGCTGGAAACACCATATATTTT. It translates to CASSLVSGAGNTIYF.

The chain uses TRBV6-1 and TRBJ2-1, with D perhaps TRBD1 (8 bases). Germline values: CDR1 MNHNS, CDR2 SASEGT. Trimming took off 0 bases at V and 4 bases at J, with 25 bases between the two ends. The CDR3 is made up of 20 amino acids. CDR3 in amino acids: CASSEAQGAGDLAGYNEQFF. CDR3 in DNA: TGTGCCAGCAGTGAAGCGCAGGGGGCAGGCGATTTAGCGGGTTACAATGAGCAGTTCTTC.

The J gene is TRBJ1-6, the V gene TRBV5-6; TRBD1 matches 7 bases. The CDR3 sequence is 19 residues long. V shed 4 bases and J 4 bases; nucleotides not matched to a gene: 17. Germline V gene sequence: CDR1 SGHDT, CDR2 YYEEEE. CDR3 protein: CASSNDRAPDGEYNSPLHF. CDR3 sequence (DNA): TGTGCCAGCAGCAACGACAGGGCCCCGGACGGGGAATATAATTCACCCCTCCACTTT.

The rearrangement links TRBV28 to TRBJ1-1; D not certain. Germline values: CDR1 MDHEN, CDR2 SYDVKM. V shed 8 bases and J shed 6 bases, with 13 bases lying between them. This CDR3 contains 12 residues. The CDR3 sequence is CASGRVAAEAFF. The CDR3 bases are TGTGCCAGCGGAAGGGTAGCGGCTGAAGCTTTCTTT.

The rearrangement joins TRBV5-1 to TRBJ2-7; 8 positions match TRBD1. Germline V CDR1 and CDR2: SGHRS, YFSETQ. The CDR3 covers 15 residues. V trimming: 0 bases; J trimming: 0 bases; junction bases outside the gene matches: 2. The CDR3 DNA reads TGCGCCAGCAGCTTGGGGGACAGGAGCTCCTACGAGCAGTACTTC. It codes for CASSLGDRSSYEQYF.

This rearrangement joins TRBV6-1 to TRBJ2-1, with no clear D. Looked up from germline, CDR1 is MNHNS and CDR2 is SASEGT. The CDR3 loop spans 14 amino acids. V lost 7 bases and J lost 0, with 10 bases in between. In DNA form, the CDR3 reads TGTGCCAGCATCTATCTGAGCTCCTACAATGAGCAGTTCTTC. It codes for CASIYLSSYNEQFF.

This rearrangement joins TRBV18 to TRBJ2-3; possible D gene TRBD1, 6 bases. CDR1 is KGHSH, CDR2 LQKENI, per germline. V gave up 3 bases and J gave up 6 bases, with 25 bases separating them. CDR3 size: 18 residues. The CDR3 sequence: CASSPSRPDSLWGDTQYF. The DNA for the CDR3 is TGTGCCAGCTCACCTTCCAGACCGGACAGTTTGTGGGGCGATACGCAGTATTTT.

The chain carries TRBV7-9 and TRBJ1-2, with D possibly being TRBD1 (5 bases). The ends were cut back, 2 bases at V and 3 bases at J, with 16 bases in the middle. CDR1 is SEHNR, CDR2 FQNEAQ, per germline (reference sequence). CDR3 length: 16 amino acids. The CDR3 region is CASSLRGSGQDYGYTF. The CDR3 region has the DNA TGTGCCAGCAGCTTACGGGGGAGCGGACAAGACTATGGCTACACCTTC.

This clone was found once. The chain uses TRBV27 and TRBJ1-2, with 8 bases fitting TRBD1. Germline trimming cut 2 bases from V and 6 bases from J; bases unmatched to any gene: 2. CDR3 length equals 13 residues. Germline V gene data show CDR1 as MNHEY and CDR2 as SMNVEV (reference sequence). CDR3 loop: CASSLQGANGYTF. Written as DNA, the CDR3 is TGTGCCAGCAGTTTACAGGGGGCTAATGGCTACACCTTC.

The CDR3 DNA reads as TGCGCCAGCAGCTTGGGGACTAGCGGAGGTGAGACCCAGTACTTC. Its translation is CASSLGTSGGETQYF. The chain links TRBV5-1 to TRBJ2-5, with 10 bases aligning to TRBD2. Per germline, CDR1 SGHRS and CDR2 YFSETQ. The CDR3 extends over 15 amino acids. Trimming at V came to 0 bases and at J to 5 bases, leaving 4 bases not matched to a gene.

The chain uses TRBV28 and TRBJ2-7, with 12 bases identical to TRBD2. With V trimmed by 3 bases and J by 0 bases, 6 bases remained unmatched. In germline, CDR1 is MDHEN, CDR2 SYDVKM. The CDR3 has 17 residues. CDR3 sequence (DNA): TGTGCCAGCAGTTTTCCCGCGACTAGCGGGAGCTCCTACGAGCAGTACTTC. This encodes CASSFPATSGSSYEQYF.

The rearrangement links TRBV6-1 to TRBJ1-1, with TRBD1 matching 10 bases. CDR1 and CDR2 (germline): MNHNS, SASEGT. With V trimmed by 2 bases and J by 5 bases, 14 bases remained unmatched. The CDR3 is made up of 18 amino acids. Here the CDR3 reads CASSEIPGGQGRRTEAFF. The DNA for the CDR3 is TGTGCCAGCAGTGAAATCCCAGGGGGACAGGGGAGGAGGACTGAAGCTTTCTTT.

CDR3 residues: CASSYSGLYEQYF. The DNA of the CDR3 is TGTGCCAGCAGTTACTCGGGACTTTACGAGCAGTACTTC. This chain connects TRBV6-6 to TRBJ2-7, with a tentative D call TRBD2 (6 bases). V lost 0 bases and J lost 4, with 7 bases in between. Germline values: CDR1 MNHNY, CDR2 SVGAGI (reference sequence). This CDR3 has 13 amino acids.

CDR3 DNA sequence: TGTGCCAGTAGTATGCAACTAGCGGGGGATACCTACGAGCAGTACTTC. The encoded protein is CASSMQLAGDTYEQYF. The chain is built from TRBV19 and TRBJ2-7, with TRBD2 matching over 11 bases. The V and J ends lost 3 bases and 2 bases, in that order; junction bases with no gene match: 6. Germline values: CDR1 LNHDA, CDR2 SQIVND (reference sequence). The CDR3 extends over 16 amino acids.

This clone was observed a single time. This chain uses TRBV14 with TRBJ2-2, with 10 bases lining up with TRBD1. Trimming removed 5 bases from V and 2 bases from J; junction bases left unmatched: 2. The CDR3 loop spans 15 amino acids. In germline, CDR1 is SGHDN, CDR2 FVKESK. CDR3 in amino acids: CASSDRGPNTGELFF. The CDR3 coding sequence is TGTGCCAGCAGCGACAGGGGGCCTAACACCGGGGAGCTGTTTTTT.

The genes are TRBV4-2 and TRBJ2-3; 11 bases are shared with TRBD2. Germline V gene lookup returns CDR1 LGHNA and CDR2 YNFKEQ. The CDR3 is 18 residues long. Trimming at V came to 1 base and at J to 1 base, leaving 7 bases not matched to a gene. The CDR3: CASSQGVAGGLGTDTQYF. In DNA form, the CDR3 reads TGTGCCAGCAGCCAAGGGGTAGCGGGAGGGTTGGGCACAGATACGCAGTATTTT.

This rearrangement joins TRBV6-6 to TRBJ1-2; TRBD1 is a possible D gene (6 bases). Between the trimmed V and J ends, which lost 6 bases and 2 bases, there was a span of 10 bases. This CDR3 has 13 residues. CDR1 MNHNY and CDR2 SVGAGI come from the germline V gene (reference sequence). CDR3 sequence: CASSDRRNYGYTF. DNA for the CDR3: TGTGCCAGCAGCGACAGGCGCAACTATGGCTACACCTTC.

The gene calls are TRBV10-3 and TRBJ2-3, with TRBD2 as a possible D gene (7 bases). From germline, CDR1 is ENHRY and CDR2 SYGVKD. The V gene lost 4 bases and the J gene lost 2 bases, with 10 bases spanning the gap. The CDR3 spans 14 residues. The CDR3 bases are TGTGCCATCAGTGCGGGGGGCGACACAGATACGCAGTATTTT. Translation gives CAISAGGDTDTQYF.

The J gene is TRBJ2-5, the V gene TRBV9, with a tentative D call TRBD1 (6 bases). Germline V CDR1 and CDR2: SGDLS, YYNGEE. There are 14 residues in the CDR3. V was pared by 4 bases and J by 2 bases, with 12 bases between. This CDR3 is CASSQGWGQETQYF. For the CDR3, the DNA is TGTGCCAGCAGCCAGGGGTGGGGACAAGAGACCCAGTACTTC.

This chain uses TRBV19 with TRBJ2-3; no definite D call. This CDR3 contains 17 residues. V was shortened by 2 bases and J by 5 bases, with 20 bases between the two germline ends. Germline CDR1 and CDR2: LNHDA and SQIVND (reference sequence). As DNA, the CDR3 is TGTGCCAGTAGTATATCGTCCTACTACGATTTAGAAGATACGCAGTATTTT. The encoded protein is CASSISSYYDLEDTQYF.

This chain connects TRBV6-6 to TRBJ1-6; no clear D gene. V lost 3 bases, J lost 9 bases, and 18 bases lay in between. CDR3 length: 16 amino acids. From germline, CDR1 is MNHNY and CDR2 SVGAGI (reference sequence). For the CDR3, the DNA is TGTGCCAGCAGTTATCTCAGCGTAACCCAAGGTTCACCCCTCCACTTT. Protein sequence: CASSYLSVTQGSPLHF.

The J gene is TRBJ1-5, the V gene TRBV7-8; D not certain. Germline-derived CDR1 and CDR2 are SGHVS and FQNEAQ. The CDR3 contains 15 residues. The V and J ends lost 1 base and 4 bases respectively, with 11 bases between them. The chain's CDR3 is CASSLEMAGNQPQHF. The CDR3, as DNA: TGTGCCAGCAGCTTAGAGATGGCGGGGAATCAGCCCCAGCATTTT.

This chain uses TRBV7-9 with TRBJ2-1, with 13 bases lining up with TRBD2. The CDR3 covers 15 residues. Germline values: CDR1 SEHNR, CDR2 FQNEAQ (reference sequence). The V and J ends lost 5 bases and 7 bases, in that order; junction bases with no gene match: 5. The CDR3 DNA reads TGTGCCAGCAGCCCACGGACTAGCGGGGGTAATGAGCAGTTCTTC. Amino acid sequence: CASSPRTSGGNEQFF.

J is TRBJ2-1 and V is TRBV4-2; no clear D gene. CDR3 length: 14 amino acids. The germline CDR1 and CDR2 sequences are LGHNA and YNFKEQ. The germline V and J ends were trimmed by 4 bases and 0 bases, with 7 bases remaining between them. The CDR3 here is CASSREISYNEQFF. The CDR3 coding sequence is TGTGCCAGCAGCCGCGAAATCTCCTACAATGAGCAGTTCTTC.

V gene TRBV5-1 combines with J gene TRBJ2-7; TRBD1 agrees at 7 bases. The CDR3 is made up of 14 amino acids. J gave up 2 bases and V 4 bases, and 6 bases lay outside the gene matches. The germline V gene encodes CDR1 SGHRS and CDR2 YFSETQ. The DNA of the CDR3 is TGCGCCAGCAGCAAACAGGGGCAAGCCTACGAGCAGTACTTC. Translating gives CASSKQGQAYEQYF. The variable domain in full, with the rest retrieved from reference TRBV5-1 and TRBJ2-7, is KAGVTQTPRYLIKTRGQQVTLSCSPISGHRSVSWYQQTPGQGLQFLFEYFSETQRNKGNFPGRFSGRQFSNSRSEMNVSTLELGDSALYLCASSKQGQAYEQYFGPGTRLTVT.